The entry below describes one T cell receptor (beta chain). The data belong to a study of blood T cell repertoires in COVID-19. This CDR3 region has 16 residues. Germline V gene lookup returns CDR1 SGHDT and CDR2 YYEEEE. The V and J ends lost 3 bases and 7 bases, in that order; junction bases with no gene match: 10. As originally analysed: How many nucleated cells were present was estimated from reference gene primer amplification. The table came from immunoSEQ multiplex PCR; TCRdb's copy has only in-frame clones and leaves some out. Clone size and the V and J calls come from that table; the DNA yielded D and trimming. Among around 70,000 clones listed, around 80% were seen once.

This receptor was identified in a man in his 60s with active or convalescent COVID-19. The sequencing sample was made of peripheral blood. V gene TRBV5-6 combines with J gene TRBJ1-2, with 12 bases fitting TRBD1. The CDR3 region is CASSSPRDRGLSGYTF. CDR3 nucleotide sequence: TGTGCCAGCAGCTCACCCCGGGACAGGGGGCTTTCTGGCTACACCTTC. The variable domain in full, completed from reference TRBV5-6 and TRBJ1-2, reads DAGVTQSPTHLIKTRGQQVTLRCSPKSGHDTVSWYQQALGQGPQFIFQYYEEEERQRGNFPDRFSGHQFPNYSSELNVNALLLGDSALYLCASSSPRDRGLSGYTFGSGTRLTVV.